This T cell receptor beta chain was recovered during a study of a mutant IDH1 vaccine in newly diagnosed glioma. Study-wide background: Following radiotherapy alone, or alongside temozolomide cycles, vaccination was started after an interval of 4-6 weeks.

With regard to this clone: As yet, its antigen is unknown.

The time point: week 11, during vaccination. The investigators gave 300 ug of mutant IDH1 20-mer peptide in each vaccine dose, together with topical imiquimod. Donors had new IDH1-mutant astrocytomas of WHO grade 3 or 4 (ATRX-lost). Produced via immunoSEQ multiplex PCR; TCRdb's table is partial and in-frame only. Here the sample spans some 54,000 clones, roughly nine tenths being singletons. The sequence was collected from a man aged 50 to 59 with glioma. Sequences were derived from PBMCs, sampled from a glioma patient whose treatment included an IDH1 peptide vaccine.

The CDR3 loop reads CASSPSGGIMNTEAFF. Written as DNA, the CDR3 is TGTGCCAGCAGCCCTTCAGGGGGGATAATGAACACTGAAGCTTTCTTT. J is TRBJ1-1 and V is TRBV7-2, with 7 bases matching TRBD1. The V gene end was trimmed by 5 bases and the J gene end by 0 bases; junction bases not matched to a gene: 9. Germline assignment: CDR1 SGHTA and CDR2 FQGNSA. The CDR3 is 16 amino acids.